These T cell receptor beta chains were read from a single sample in a study of shared clonotypes between healthy human individuals. Assay: immunoSEQ multiplex PCR; the TCRdb copy retains only in-frame clones and omits some. The sample holds about 2,100,000 clones, about 93% seen once. Sequenced material: naive CD8+ T cells from PBMCs. The receptors originated from a man younger than 35 in good health. Some clones in this sample may be carry-over from other donors' samples. Each CDR3 is given with its conserved first and last residue. The D gene is left open where the match is weak. Clone size appears in some rows only: once, few, many, or a class for an expanded clone.

V gene	D gene	J gene	clone size	CDR3 protein	CDR3 DNA
TRBV13	TRBD2	TRBJ2-1	-	CASSPGLVYNEQFF	TGTGCCAGCAGTCCGGGACTAGTGTACAATGAGCAGTTCTTC
TRBV28	TRBD1	TRBJ1-1	-	CASSFQGAKTEAFF	TGTGCCAGCAGTTTTCAGGGGGCGAAAACTGAAGCTTTCTTT
TRBV7-9	TRBD2	TRBJ2-7	once	CASSLDAGVGYEQYF	TGTGCCAGCAGCTTAGATGCGGGGGTAGGCTACGAGCAGTACTTC
TRBV7-9	-	TRBJ2-1	-	CASSLGARGGVNNEQFF	TGTGCCAGCAGCTTAGGGGCGCGGGGAGGAGTGAACAATGAGCAGTTCTTC
TRBV2	-	TRBJ2-7	-	CASWDPIYEQYF	TGTGCCAGCTGGGACCCCATATACGAGCAGTACTTC
TRBV4-3	-	TRBJ2-1	-	CASSPAGTSPWNEQFF	TGCGCCAGCAGCCCAGCCGGGACTTCCCCTTGGAATGAGCAGTTCTTC
TRBV28	TRBD1	TRBJ1-1	few	CASSFGQGNTEAFF	TGTGCCAGCAGTTTTGGACAGGGGAACACTGAAGCTTTCTTT
TRBV13	-	TRBJ2-3	-	CASSLEATSTDTQYF	TGTGCCAGCAGCTTAGAAGCGACTAGCACAGATACGCAGTATTTT
TRBV7-9	TRBD1	TRBJ2-2	once	CASSSQGAVTGELFF	TGTGCCAGCAGCTCACAGGGGGCAGTCACCGGGGAGCTGTTTTTT
TRBV6-1	TRBD2	TRBJ2-1	-	CASSEELIAGAYNEQFF	TGTGCCAGCAGTGAAGAATTGATAGCGGGAGCCTACAATGAGCAGTTCTTC
TRBV7-9	-	TRBJ2-7	-	CASSLVVYEQYF	TGTGCCAGCAGCTTAGTGGTCTACGAGCAGTACTTC
TRBV27	-	TRBJ2-7	-	CASSSRGAYEQYF	TGTGCCAGCAGTTCAAGGGGGGCCTACGAGCAGTACTTC
TRBV28	-	TRBJ1-1	few	CASSPLTENTEAFF	TGTGCCAGCAGTCCGCTGACAGAGAACACTGAAGCTTTCTTT
TRBV23-1	TRBD1	TRBJ1-5	-	CASSHQTGPVQPQHF	TGCGCCAGCAGTCACCAGACAGGGCCCGTTCAGCCCCAGCATTTT
TRBV27	-	TRBJ2-7	-	CASSFGGTGYEQYF	TGTGCCAGCAGTTTCGGTGGGACGGGCTACGAGCAGTACTTC
TRBV5-8	-	TRBJ2-1	-	CASSLVASPYNEQFF	TGTGCCAGCAGCTTGGTGGCTAGCCCCTACAATGAGCAGTTCTTC
TRBV27	-	TRBJ2-1	-	CASSFERAGNEQFF	TGTGCCAGCAGTTTTGAAAGGGCGGGGAATGAGCAGTTCTTC
TRBV7-2	-	TRBJ2-1	-	CASSLAGRERISYNEQFF	TGTGCCAGCAGCTTAGCTGGACGGGAGCGTATCTCCTACAATGAGCAGTTCTTC
TRBV27	-	TRBJ2-5	-	CASSLSGAQSYQYF	TGTGCCAGCAGTTTATCAGGGGCCCAGTCCTACCAGTACTTC
TRBV9	-	TRBJ2-5	-	CASSPTTKRETQYF	TGTGCCAGCAGCCCCACGACAAAGAGGGAGACCCAGTACTTC
TRBV10-3	TRBD2	TRBJ2-5	-	CAIGGRLLETQYF	TGTGCCATAGGCGGGAGGTTGTTAGAGACCCAGTACTTC
TRBV5-1	-	TRBJ2-7	once	CASNKNGLARVNYEQYF	TGCGCCAGCAATAAAAATGGTCTCGCCAGGGTGAACTACGAGCAGTACTTC
TRBV18	-	TRBJ2-1	once	CASSPRDALSYNEQFF	TGTGCCAGCTCACCCCGGGACGCCTTATCCTACAATGAGCAGTTCTTC
TRBV2	TRBD2	TRBJ2-7	once	CASSAGTSGTYEQYF	TGTGCCAGCAGTGCCGGGACTAGCGGGACTTACGAGCAGTACTTC
TRBV7-9	-	TRBJ2-7	-	CASSLAVEQYF	TGTGCCAGCAGCTTAGCGGTCGAGCAGTACTTC
TRBV13	-	TRBJ1-1	-	CASSLDGGSGEAFF	TGTGCCAGCAGCTTAGATGGCGGCTCGGGGGAAGCTTTCTTT
TRBV6-5	TRBD1	TRBJ2-1	-	CASSSDRSSYNEQFF	TGTGCCAGCAGTTCGGACAGGAGCTCCTACAATGAGCAGTTCTTC